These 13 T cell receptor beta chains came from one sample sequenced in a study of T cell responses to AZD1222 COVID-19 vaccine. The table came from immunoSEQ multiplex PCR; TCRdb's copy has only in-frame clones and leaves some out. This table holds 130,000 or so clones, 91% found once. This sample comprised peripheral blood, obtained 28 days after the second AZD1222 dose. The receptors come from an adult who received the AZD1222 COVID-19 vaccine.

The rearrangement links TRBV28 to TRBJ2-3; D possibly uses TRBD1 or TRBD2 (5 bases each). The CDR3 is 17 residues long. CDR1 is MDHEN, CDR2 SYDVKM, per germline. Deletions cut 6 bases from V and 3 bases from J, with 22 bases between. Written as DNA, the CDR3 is TGTGCCAGCAGACCTGGGGGAACAAGTGGGGTAACAGATACGCAGTATTTT. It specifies CASRPGGTSGVTDTQYF.

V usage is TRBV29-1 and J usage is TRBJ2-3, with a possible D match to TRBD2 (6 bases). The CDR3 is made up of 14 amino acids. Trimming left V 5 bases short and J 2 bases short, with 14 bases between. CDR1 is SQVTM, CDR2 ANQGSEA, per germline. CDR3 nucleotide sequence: TGCAGCGTTTCCCAGGAGGGGCTCACAGATACGCAGTATTTT. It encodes CSVSQEGLTDTQYF.

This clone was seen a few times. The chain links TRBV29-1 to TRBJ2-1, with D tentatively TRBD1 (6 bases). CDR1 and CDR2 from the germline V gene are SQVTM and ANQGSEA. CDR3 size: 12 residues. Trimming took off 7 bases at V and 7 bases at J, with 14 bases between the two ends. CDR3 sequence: CSGAMRGNEQFF. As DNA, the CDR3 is TGCAGCGGGGCCATGAGGGGGAATGAGCAGTTCTTC.

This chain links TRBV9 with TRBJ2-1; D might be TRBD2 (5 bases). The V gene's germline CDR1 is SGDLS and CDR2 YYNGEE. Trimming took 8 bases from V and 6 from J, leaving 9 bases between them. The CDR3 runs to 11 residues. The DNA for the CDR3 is TGTGCCAGAGAAGAGGGCAATGAGCAGTTCTTC. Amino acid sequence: CAREEGNEQFF.

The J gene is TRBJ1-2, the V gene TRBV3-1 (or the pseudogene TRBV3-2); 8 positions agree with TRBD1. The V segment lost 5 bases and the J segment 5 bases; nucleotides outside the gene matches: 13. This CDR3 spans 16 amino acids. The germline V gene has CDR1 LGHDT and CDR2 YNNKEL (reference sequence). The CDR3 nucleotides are TGTGCCAGCAGCTCCAGCGCGGGGCAGGGGGCTTATGGCTACACCTTC. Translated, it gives CASSSSAGQGAYGYTF.

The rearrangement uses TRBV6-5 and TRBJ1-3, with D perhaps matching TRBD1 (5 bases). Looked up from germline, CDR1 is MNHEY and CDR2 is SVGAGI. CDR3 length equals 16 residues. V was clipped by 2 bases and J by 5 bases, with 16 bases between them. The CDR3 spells CASSYGPGSFRNTIYF. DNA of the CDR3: TGTGCCAGCAGTTACGGGCCAGGGAGTTTCCGAAACACCATATATTTT.

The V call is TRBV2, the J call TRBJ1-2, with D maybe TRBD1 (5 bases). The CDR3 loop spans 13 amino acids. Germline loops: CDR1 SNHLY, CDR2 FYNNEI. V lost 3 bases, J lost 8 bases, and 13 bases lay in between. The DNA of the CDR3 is TGTGCCAGCAGTGATACGGGGGTTGGAGGCTACACCTTC. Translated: CASSDTGVGGYTF.

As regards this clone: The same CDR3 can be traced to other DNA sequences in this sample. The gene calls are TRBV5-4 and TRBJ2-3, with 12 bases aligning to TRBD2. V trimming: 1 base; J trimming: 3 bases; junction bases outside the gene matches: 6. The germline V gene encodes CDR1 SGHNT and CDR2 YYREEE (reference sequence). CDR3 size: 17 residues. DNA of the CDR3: TGTGCCAGCAGCTTGAGGCTAGCGGGAGGGCCGACAGATACGCAGTATTTT. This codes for CASSLRLAGGPTDTQYF. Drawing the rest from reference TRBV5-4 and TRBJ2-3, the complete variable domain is ETGVTQSPTHLIKTRGQQVTLRCSSQSGHNTVSWYQQALGQGPQFIFQYYREEENGRGNFPPRFSGLQFPNYSSELNVNALELDDSALYLCASSLRLAGGPTDTQYFGPGTRLTVL.

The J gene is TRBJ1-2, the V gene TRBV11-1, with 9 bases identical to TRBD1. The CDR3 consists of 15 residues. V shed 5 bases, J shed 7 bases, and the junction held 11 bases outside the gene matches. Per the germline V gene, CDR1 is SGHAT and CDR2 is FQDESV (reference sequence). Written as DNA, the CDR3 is TGTGCCAGCAGCAAGAGACAGGGGGGCTTCGGTGGCTACACCTTC. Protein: CASSKRQGGFGGYTF.

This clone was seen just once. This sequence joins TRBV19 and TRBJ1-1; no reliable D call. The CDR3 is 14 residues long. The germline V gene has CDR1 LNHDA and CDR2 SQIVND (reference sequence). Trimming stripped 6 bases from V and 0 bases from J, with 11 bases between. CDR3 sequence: CASSLSQLNTEAFF. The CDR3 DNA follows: TGTGCCAGTAGCCTTTCCCAGTTGAACACTGAAGCTTTCTTT.

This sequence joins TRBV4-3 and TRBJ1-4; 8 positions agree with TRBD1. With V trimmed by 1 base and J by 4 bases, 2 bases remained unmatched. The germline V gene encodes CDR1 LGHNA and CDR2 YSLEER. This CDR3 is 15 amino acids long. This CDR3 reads CASSQADRDNEKLFF. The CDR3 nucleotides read TGCGCCAGCAGCCAAGCGGACAGGGATAATGAAAAACTGTTTTTT.

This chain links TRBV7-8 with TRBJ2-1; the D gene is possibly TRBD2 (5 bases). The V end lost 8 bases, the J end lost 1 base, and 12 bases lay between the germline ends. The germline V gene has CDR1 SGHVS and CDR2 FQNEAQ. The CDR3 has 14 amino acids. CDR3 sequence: CASATLVSYNEQFF. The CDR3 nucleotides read TGTGCCAGCGCCACACTAGTTTCCTACAATGAGCAGTTCTTC.

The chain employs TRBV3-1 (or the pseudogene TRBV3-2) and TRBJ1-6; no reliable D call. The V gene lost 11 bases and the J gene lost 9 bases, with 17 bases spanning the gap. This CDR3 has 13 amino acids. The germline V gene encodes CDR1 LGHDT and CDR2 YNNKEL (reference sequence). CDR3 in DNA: TGTGCCGCCAGGTATGGGAGTGGTTCACCCCTCCACTTT. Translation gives CAARYGSGSPLHF.